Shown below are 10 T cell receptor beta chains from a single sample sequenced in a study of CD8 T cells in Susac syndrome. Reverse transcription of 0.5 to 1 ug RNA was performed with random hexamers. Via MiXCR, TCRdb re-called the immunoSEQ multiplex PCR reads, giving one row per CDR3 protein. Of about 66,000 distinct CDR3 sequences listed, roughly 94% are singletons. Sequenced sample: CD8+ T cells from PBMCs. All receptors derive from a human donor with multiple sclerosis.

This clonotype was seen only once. CDR3 nucleotide sequence: TGCAGTGCTCAGTGGGGAAACTATGGCTACACCTTC. This translates into CSAQWGNYGYTF. The V call is TRBV20-1, the J call TRBJ1-2; D remains unclear. From germline, CDR1 is DFQATT and CDR2 SNEGSKA (reference sequence). The V gene lost 5 bases and the J gene lost 2 bases, with 9 bases spanning the gap. The CDR3 is 12 amino acids.

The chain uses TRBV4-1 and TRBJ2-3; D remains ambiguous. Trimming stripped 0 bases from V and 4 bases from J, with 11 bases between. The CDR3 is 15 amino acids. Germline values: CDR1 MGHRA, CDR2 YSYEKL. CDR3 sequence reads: CASSQDEIASDTQYF. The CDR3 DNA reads TGCGCCAGCAGCCAAGATGAAATAGCCTCAGATACGCAGTATTTT.

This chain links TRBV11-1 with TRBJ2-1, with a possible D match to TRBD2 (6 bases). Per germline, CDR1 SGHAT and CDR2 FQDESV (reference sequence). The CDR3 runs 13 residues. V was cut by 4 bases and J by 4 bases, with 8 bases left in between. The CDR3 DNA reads TGTGCCAGCAGCTCGGGACTTTACAATGAGCAGTTCTTC. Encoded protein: CASSSGLYNEQFF.

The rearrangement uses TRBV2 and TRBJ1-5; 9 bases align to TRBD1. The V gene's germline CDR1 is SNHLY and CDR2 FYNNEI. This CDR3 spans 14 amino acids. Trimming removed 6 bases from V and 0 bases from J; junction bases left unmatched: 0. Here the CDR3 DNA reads TGTGCCAGCAGGGACAGGGGTAGCAATCAGCCCCAGCATTTT. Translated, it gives CASRDRGSNQPQHF.

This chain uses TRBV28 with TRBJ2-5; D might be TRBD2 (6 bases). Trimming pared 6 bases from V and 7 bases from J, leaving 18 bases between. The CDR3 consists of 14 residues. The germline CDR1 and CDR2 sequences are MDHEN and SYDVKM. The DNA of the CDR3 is TGTGCCAGCAGCACGACGGGGGTCATGAGGACCCAGTACTTC. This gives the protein CASSTTGVMRTQYF.

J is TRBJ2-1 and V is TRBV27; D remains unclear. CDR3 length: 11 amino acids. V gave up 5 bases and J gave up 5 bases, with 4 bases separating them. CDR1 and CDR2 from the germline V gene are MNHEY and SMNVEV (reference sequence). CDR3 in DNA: TGTGCCAGCAGTAATCACAATGAGCAGTTCTTC. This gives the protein CASSNHNEQFF.

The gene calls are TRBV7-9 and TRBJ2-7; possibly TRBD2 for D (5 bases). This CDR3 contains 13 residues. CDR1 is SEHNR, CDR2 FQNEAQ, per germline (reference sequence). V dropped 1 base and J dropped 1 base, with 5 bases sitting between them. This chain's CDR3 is CASSLGESYEQYF. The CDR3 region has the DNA TGTGCCAGCAGCTTAGGGGAGTCCTACGAGCAGTACTTC.

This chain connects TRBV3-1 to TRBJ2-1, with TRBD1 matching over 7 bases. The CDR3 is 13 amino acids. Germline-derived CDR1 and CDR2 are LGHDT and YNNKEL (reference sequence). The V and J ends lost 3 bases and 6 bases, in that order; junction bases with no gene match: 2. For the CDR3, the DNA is TGTGCCAGCAGCCATGACAGGGTCAATGAGCAGTTCTTC. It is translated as CASSHDRVNEQFF.

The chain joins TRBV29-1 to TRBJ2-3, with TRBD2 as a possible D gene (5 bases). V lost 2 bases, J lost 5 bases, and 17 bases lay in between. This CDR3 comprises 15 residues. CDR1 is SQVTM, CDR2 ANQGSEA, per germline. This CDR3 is CSVESGLHGVDTQYF. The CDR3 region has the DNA TGCAGCGTTGAATCCGGACTCCATGGTGTAGATACGCAGTATTTT.

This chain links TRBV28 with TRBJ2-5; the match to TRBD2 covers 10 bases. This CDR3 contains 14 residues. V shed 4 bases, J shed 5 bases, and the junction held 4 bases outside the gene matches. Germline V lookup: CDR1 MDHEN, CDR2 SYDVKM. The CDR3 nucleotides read TGTGCCAGCAGTTCTAGCGGGAGAGAGGAGACCCAGTACTTC. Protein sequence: CASSSSGREETQYF.